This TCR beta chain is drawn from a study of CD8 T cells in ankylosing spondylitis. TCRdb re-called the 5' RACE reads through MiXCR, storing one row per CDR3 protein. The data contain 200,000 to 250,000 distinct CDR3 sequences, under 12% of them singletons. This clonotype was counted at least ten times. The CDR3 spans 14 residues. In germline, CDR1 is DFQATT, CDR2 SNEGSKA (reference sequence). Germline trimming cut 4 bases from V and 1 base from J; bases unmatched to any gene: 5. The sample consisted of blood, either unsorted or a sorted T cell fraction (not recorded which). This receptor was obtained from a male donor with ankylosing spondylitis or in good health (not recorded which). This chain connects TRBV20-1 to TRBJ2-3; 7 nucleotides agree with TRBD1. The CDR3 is CSATTGAGTDTQYF. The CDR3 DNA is TGCAGTGCTACAACAGGGGCTGGCACAGATACGCAGTATTTT.